The 20 T cell receptor beta chains below come from one sample, sequenced in a study of blood T cell repertoires in COVID-19. Generated by immunoSEQ multiplex PCR, the TCRdb table keeps only in-frame clones and is missing some. The sample contains about 390,000 clones, around nine tenths of which appear only once. Input material: PBMCs or T cells enriched from blood (not recorded which). The receptor set was obtained from a woman between 50 and 59 years old who had recovered from COVID-19.

This clone came up once. The V call is TRBV5-1, the J call TRBJ1-2; 9 bases are shared with TRBD1. The V gene's germline CDR1 is SGHRS and CDR2 YFSETQ. The CDR3 spans 15 residues. J was trimmed by 6 bases and V by 3 bases; bases with no gene match: 9. CDR3 residues: CASSWGTGRENGYTF. The DNA for the CDR3 is TGCGCCAGCAGCTGGGGGACAGGGCGGGAGAATGGCTACACCTTC. Drawing the rest from reference TRBV5-1 and TRBJ1-2, the complete variable domain is KAGVTQTPRYLIKTRGQQVTLSCSPISGHRSVSWYQQTPGQGLQFLFEYFSETQRNKGNFPGRFSGRQFSNSRSEMNVSTLELGDSALYLCASSWGTGRENGYTFGSGTRLTVV.

The chain is built from TRBV5-1 and TRBJ2-1; D unclear. Trimming removed 3 bases at V and 8 bases at J, with 6 bases between. This CDR3 comprises 11 residues. Germline CDR1 SGHRS, CDR2 YFSETQ. The CDR3 here is CASSYRDEQFF. The DNA of the CDR3 is TGCGCCAGCAGCTACCGGGATGAGCAGTTCTTC. The entire variable domain, with the rest obtained from reference TRBV5-1 and TRBJ2-1, is as follows: KAGVTQTPRYLIKTRGQQVTLSCSPISGHRSVSWYQQTPGQGLQFLFEYFSETQRNKGNFPGRFSGRQFSNSRSEMNVSTLELGDSALYLCASSYRDEQFFGPGTRLTVL.

The rearrangement uses TRBV30 and TRBJ1-1, with D possibly matching TRBD1 (5 bases). Looked up from germline, CDR1 is GTSNPN and CDR2 is SVGIG (reference sequence). Between the trimmed V and J ends, which lost 3 bases and 5 bases, there was a span of 13 bases. The CDR3 spans 13 residues. CDR3 residues: CAWSRGAWTEAFF. The DNA of the CDR3 is TGTGCCTGGAGCCGCGGGGCGTGGACTGAAGCTTTCTTT. The variable domain in full, with the rest retrieved from reference TRBV30 and TRBJ1-1, is SQTIHQWPATLVQPVGSPLSLECTVEGTSNPNLYWYRQAAGRGLQLLFYSVGIGQISSEVPQNLSASRPQDRQFILSSKKLLLSDSGFYLCAWSRGAWTEAFFGQGTRLTVV.

CDR3 residues: CASSLSTGNTEAFF. CDR3 coding DNA: TGTGCCAGCAGCTTATCGACTGGGAACACTGAAGCTTTCTTT. The chain carries TRBV7-2 and TRBJ1-1; D unresolved. Trimming shortened V by 2 bases and J by 1 base, and 8 bases separated the two germline ends. The V gene's germline CDR1 is SGHTA and CDR2 FQGNSA. This CDR3 is 14 amino acids long.

A single count supports this clone. This CDR3 is CASSFLAGGYSYNEQFF. The DNA for the CDR3 is TGTGCCAGCAGCTTTCTAGCGGGGGGCTATTCCTACAATGAGCAGTTCTTC. The V and J genes are TRBV7-6 and TRBJ2-1; the match to TRBD2 covers 11 bases. The V and J ends lost 3 bases and 1 base, in that order; junction bases with no gene match: 5. In germline, CDR1 is SGHVS, CDR2 FNYEAQ. The CDR3 extends over 17 amino acids.

In nucleotides, the CDR3 is TGTGCCAGCAGGTTGACAGGGGGCACTGGAAACACCATATATTTT. It is translated as CASRLTGGTGNTIYF. The genes are TRBV3-1 (or the pseudogene TRBV3-2) and TRBJ1-3; TRBD1 matches at 10 bases. Germline V CDR1 and CDR2: LGHDT, YNNKEL (reference sequence). V trimming: 6 bases; J trimming: 2 bases; junction bases outside the gene matches: 4. This CDR3 contains 15 residues.

The chain couples TRBV18 to TRBJ1-1, with D possibly being TRBD1 (6 bases). Trimming pared 3 bases from V and 1 base from J, leaving 12 bases between. Germline CDR1 KGHSH, CDR2 LQKENI. The CDR3 has 15 amino acids. CDR3 bases: TGTGCCAGCTCACCGCAGACAGGAACGAACACTGAAGCTTTCTTT. This codes for CASSPQTGTNTEAFF. The whole variable domain, remainder taken from reference TRBV18 and TRBJ1-1, is NAGVMQNPRHLVRRRGQEARLRCSPMKGHSHVYWYRQLPEEGLKFMVYLQKENIIDESGMPKERFSAEFPKEGPSILRIQQVVRGDSAAYFCASSPQTGTNTEAFFGQGTRLTVV.

The rearrangement links TRBV5-1 to TRBJ2-7; 9 bases are a match to TRBD1. V dropped 2 bases and J dropped 4; count of bases not matched to a gene: 7. Germline V gives CDR1 SGHRS, CDR2 YFSETQ. The CDR3 length is 15 residues. In nucleotides, the CDR3 is TGCGCCAGCAGCTTCAACCGGGACAGGGCTTACGAGCAGTACTTC. It specifies CASSFNRDRAYEQYF.

The genes are TRBV5-6 and TRBJ1-6; 9 positions match TRBD1. V shed 4 bases, J shed 9 bases, and the junction held 11 bases outside the gene matches. This CDR3 has 16 amino acids. CDR1 and CDR2 (germline): SGHDT, YYEEEE. The CDR3 protein is CASSLRGGTGTSPLHF. As DNA, the CDR3 is TGTGCCAGCAGCCTCCGGGGTGGGACAGGGACTTCACCCCTCCACTTT.

DNA of the CDR3: TGTGCCAGCAGTTACGCGGACTCACAGGGGACCTATGGCTACACCTTC. Its protein product is CASSYADSQGTYGYTF. V is TRBV6-2 or TRBV6-3 and J is TRBJ1-2; TRBD1 matches 7 bases. From germline, CDR1 is MNHEY and CDR2 SVGEGT. With V trimmed by 2 bases and J by 4 bases, 10 bases remained unmatched. CDR3 length: 16 amino acids.

This clone was seen just once. The rearrangement links TRBV7-2 to TRBJ2-3; D gene uncertain. Deletions cut 5 bases from V and 6 bases from J, with 9 bases between. This CDR3 spans 12 amino acids. The germline V gene encodes CDR1 SGHTA and CDR2 FQGNSA. This CDR3 reads CASSPPSDTQYF. CDR3 DNA: TGTGCCAGCAGCCCCCCGTCGGATACGCAGTATTTT.

The chain recombines TRBV9 with TRBJ2-1, with D possibly being TRBD1 (5 bases). CDR1 and CDR2 (germline): SGDLS, YYNGEE. The V end lost 3 bases, the J end lost 6 bases, and 10 bases lay between the germline ends. The CDR3 length is 13 residues. For the CDR3, the DNA is TGTGCCAGCAGCGCGCGAACAGGCAATGAGCAGTTCTTC. Protein sequence: CASSARTGNEQFF.

CDR3 loop: CASRYDRGRSYEQYF. Written as DNA, the CDR3 is TGTGCCAGCAGGTATGACAGGGGAAGGTCCTACGAGCAGTACTTC. The chain couples TRBV28 to TRBJ2-7; 8 bases match TRBD1. CDR3 length equals 15 residues. The V and J ends lost 6 bases and 1 base, in that order; junction bases with no gene match: 8. The V gene's germline CDR1 is MDHEN and CDR2 SYDVKM.

The rearrangement joins TRBV5-5 to TRBJ1-1; D not resolved. The CDR3 length is 14 residues. The V end lost 0 bases, the J end lost 0 bases, and 6 bases lay between the germline ends. The germline V gene has CDR1 SGHKS and CDR2 YYEKEE (reference sequence). In DNA, the CDR3 is TGTGCCAGCAGCTTGGTGGGCTTGAACACTGAAGCTTTCTTT. Its translation is CASSLVGLNTEAFF.

CDR3 region: CASSGGQEDTIYF. In DNA, the CDR3 is TGTGCCAGCTCAGGGGGCCAAGAAGACACCATATATTTT. The chain combines TRBV18 with TRBJ1-3, with D perhaps TRBD1 (6 bases). Germline assignment: CDR1 KGHSH and CDR2 LQKENI. The ends were cut back, 5 bases at V and 8 bases at J, with 13 bases in the middle. The CDR3 runs 13 residues.

This sequence joins TRBV3-1 (or the pseudogene TRBV3-2) and TRBJ2-5, with 8 positions matching TRBD2. The junction had 10 bases not matched to a gene; V was cut back by 1 base and J by 0 bases. Germline V gene sequence: CDR1 LGHDT, CDR2 YNNKEL (reference sequence). The length of the CDR3 is 18 residues. The CDR3 nucleotides are TGTGCCAGCAGCCAAGGGCAGCGGGGGCCTGAGTACCAAGAGACCCAGTACTTC. Its translation is CASSQGQRGPEYQETQYF.

V usage is TRBV5-1 and J usage is TRBJ2-1; D not resolved. The germline CDR1 and CDR2 sequences are SGHRS and YFSETQ. V dropped 2 bases and J dropped 9 bases, with 9 bases sitting between them. This CDR3 has 12 amino acids. CDR3 region: CASSLPPGEQFF. Written as DNA, the CDR3 is TGCGCCAGCAGCTTACCCCCGGGTGAGCAGTTCTTC.

This clone showed up just once. This chain links TRBV7-6 with TRBJ1-3; D not resolved. The CDR3 loop spans 14 amino acids. Trimming cost V 8 bases and J 1 base, with 12 bases left between them. From germline, CDR1 is SGHVS and CDR2 FNYEAQ. The CDR3 reads CASLPGPSGNTIYF. The CDR3 DNA is TGTGCCAGCCTGCCTGGCCCGTCTGGAAACACCATATATTTT.

The chain employs TRBV6-5 and TRBJ1-1; 7 bases line up with TRBD1. CDR1 is MNHEY, CDR2 SVGAGI, per germline. Losses at the gene ends were 10 bases for V and 3 bases for J; bases not matched to a gene: 14. The CDR3 spans 15 residues. The CDR3, as DNA: TGTGCCATCAGGGGGGGGACACTGGAATACACTGAAGCTTTCTTT. Protein: CAIRGGTLEYTEAFF.

The chain uses TRBV3-1 (or the pseudogene TRBV3-2) and TRBJ1-4, with unresolved D. CDR1 is LGHDT and CDR2 is YNNKEL in the germline V gene (reference sequence). The CDR3 spans 18 residues. Trimming removed 0 bases from V and 0 bases from J, with 14 bases in between. The CDR3 bases are TGTGCCAGCAGCCAAGAAATAAACAGCTATGCAACTAATGAAAAACTGTTTTTT. Amino acid sequence: CASSQEINSYATNEKLFF.